This T cell receptor beta chain was sequenced in a study of T cell responses to AZD1222 COVID-19 vaccine. Study at large: Second-dose groups at about 4 or about 12 weeks were pooled.

Some clones are missing from TCRdb's copy, which holds only in-frame ones; the method was immunoSEQ multiplex PCR. The sample shows about 140,000 clones, about nine tenths of them seen only once. Study outcomes and limitations: Repertoires in all cases were sampled only once the peak T cell response had passed. Reportedly, nearly half the spike-specific TCRs target unmutated variant regions. An increase in Spike-specific TCR breadth and depth was observed after two AZD1222 doses.

A remark on this clone: Its cognate antigen is unknown.

This TCR derives from an adult in good health. The source material was peripheral blood, sampled on day 0 of AZD1222 vaccination.

Written as DNA, the CDR3 is TGTGCCAGCAGTGGCGTTGCGGCCACTGAAGCTTTCTTT. Translation: CASSGVAATEAFF. The chain is built from TRBV27 and TRBJ1-1; no firm D call. Trimming took off 5 bases at V and 4 bases at J, with 11 bases between the two ends. Per germline, CDR1 MNHEY and CDR2 SMNVEV (reference sequence). This CDR3 has 13 residues.